Shown below are 31 T cell receptor beta chains from a single sample sequenced in a study of CD4 T cells in relation to SARS-CoV-2 and coronaviruses. Before the COVID-19 pandemic, during about 2010-2019, CD4+ T cells were taken from unexposed donors. Isolation of CD4+ T cells took place after around 11 days in culture. No antigens are known for them. Repertoires were generated with immunoSEQ multiplex PCR, while TCRdb's copy carries only in-frame clones and drops some. The table has some 16,000 clones, around 74% seen once. The sequenced sample was CD4+ T cells from PBMCs, cultured in vitro. The source is a human donor in good health.

This clone has only a few counts. This chain joins TRBV6-4 and TRBJ2-3; 11 bases fit TRBD2. The V segment lost 6 bases and the J segment 5 bases; nucleotides outside the gene matches: 7. CDR3 length equals 15 residues. Germline V gene lookup returns CDR1 MRHNA and CDR2 SNTAGT. The CDR3 DNA follows: TGTGCCAGCAGCGAACTAGCGGGAGAATTAGATACGCAGTATTTT. It codes for CASSELAGELDTQYF.

This clone showed up just a few times. The gene calls are TRBV6-1 and TRBJ1-5; D is perhaps TRBD1 (6 bases). This CDR3 region has 15 residues. Germline V gene lookup returns CDR1 MNHNS and CDR2 SASEGT. With 2 bases removed from V and 4 bases from J, the gap between germline ends came to 12 bases. Here the CDR3 reads CASSELDRLNQPQHF. DNA of the CDR3: TGTGCCAGCAGTGAATTGGACAGATTAAATCAGCCCCAGCATTTT.

This chain links TRBV7-3 with TRBJ2-7; a weak D match, TRBD2 (6 bases). The germline V gene has CDR1 SGHTA and CDR2 FQGTGA. This CDR3 has 15 amino acids. The V end lost 2 bases, the J end lost 6 bases, and 17 bases lay between the germline ends. The CDR3 loop is CASSLDSGAAGEQYF. The DNA for the CDR3 is TGTGCCAGCAGCTTAGATTCCGGGGCAGCGGGCGAGCAGTACTTC.

This clone has a handful of counts. The chain combines TRBV5-1 with TRBJ2-7; 7 nucleotides match TRBD2. CDR3 length: 14 amino acids. Trimming at V came to 0 bases and at J to 3 bases, leaving 3 bases not matched to a gene. The germline CDR1 and CDR2 sequences are SGHRS and YFSETQ. The CDR3 nucleotides read TGCGCCAGCAGCTTGGTTCCGGGGGGCTACGAGCAGTACTTC. Residues: CASSLVPGGYEQYF.

This clone was recorded once. The chain is built from TRBV11-2 and TRBJ2-7; TRBD2 matches 8 bases. This CDR3 contains 15 residues. CDR1 is SGHAT, CDR2 FQNNGV, per germline. V shed 2 bases, J shed 5 bases, and the junction held 8 bases outside the gene matches. In DNA form, the CDR3 reads TGTGCCAGCAGCTTACGACTAAGCGGGAGTCACGAGCAGTACTTC. Translating gives CASSLRLSGSHEQYF.

This clone was detected once. This chain uses TRBV5-1 with TRBJ2-3; D is ambiguous. This CDR3 comprises 14 residues. Looked up from germline, CDR1 is SGHRS and CDR2 is YFSETQ. The V end was cut by 0 bases, the J end by 0 bases, with 5 bases between. The CDR3 coding sequence is TGCGCCAGCAGCTTGGGGGGTAGCACAGATACGCAGTATTTT. Protein product: CASSLGGSTDTQYF.

V usage is TRBV20-1 and J usage is TRBJ1-2, with no clear D. Trimming removed 4 bases from V and 9 bases from J, with 12 bases in between. This CDR3 spans 11 amino acids. The germline CDR1 and CDR2 sequences are DFQATT and SNEGSKA (reference sequence). The DNA for the CDR3 is TGCAGTGCTAAGCCGCTGAAGAGCTACACCTTC. It encodes CSAKPLKSYTF.

This clone was observed a handful of times. This chain connects TRBV7-8 to TRBJ1-1, with D perhaps matching TRBD1 (6 bases). CDR3 length: 15 amino acids. CDR1 is SGHVS, CDR2 FQNEAQ, per germline. Trimming stripped 4 bases from V and 4 bases from J, with 16 bases between. CDR3 amino acids: CASSSITGHVTEAFF. CDR3 sequence (DNA): TGTGCCAGCAGCTCTATCACAGGGCACGTCACTGAAGCTTTCTTT. Based on the CDR3 plus reference TRBV7-8 and TRBJ1-1, the full variable domain is GAGVSQSPRYKVAKRGQDVALRCDPISGHVSLFWYQQALGQGPEFLTYFQNEAQLDKSGLPSDRFFAERPEGSVSTLKIQRTQQEDSAVYLCASSSITGHVTEAFFGQGTRLTVV.

This clone has a handful of counts. This rearrangement joins TRBV4-2 to TRBJ2-7; D remains ambiguous. V lost 0 bases and J 0 bases, leaving 9 bases between the germline ends. Germline V CDR1 and CDR2: LGHNA, YNFKEQ. This CDR3 spans 15 amino acids. CDR3 sequence: CASSQERSISYEQYF. CDR3 nucleotide sequence: TGTGCCAGCAGCCAAGAGCGTTCGATCTCCTACGAGCAGTACTTC.

The rearrangement links TRBV14 to TRBJ2-7; 8 bases are shared with TRBD1. The germline V gene encodes CDR1 SGHDN and CDR2 FVKESK. The trim removed 0 bases at V and 6 bases at J, leaving 10 bases unmatched. The CDR3 extends over 16 amino acids. CDR3 protein: CASSQDRWTGRPEQYF. The CDR3 DNA sequence: TGTGCCAGCAGCCAAGATAGATGGACAGGGCGTCCCGAGCAGTACTTC.

The sample holds one count of this clone. The chain links TRBV15 to TRBJ1-2; possible D gene TRBD1, 5 bases. V was cut by 0 bases and J by 6 bases, with 17 bases left in between. This CDR3 is 16 amino acids long. Germline V gene data show CDR1 as LNHNV and CDR2 as YYDKDF (reference sequence). DNA of the CDR3: TGTGCCACCAGCAGAGATCCAGGGATAAGGGGCGATGGCTACACCTTC. It codes for CATSRDPGIRGDGYTF.

The rearrangement uses TRBV4-1 and TRBJ1-3; the D is unclear. The CDR3 length is 16 residues. Trimming removed 0 bases at V and 4 bases at J, with 13 bases between. In germline, CDR1 is MGHRA, CDR2 YSYEKL. Here the CDR3 DNA reads TGCGCCAGCAGCCAAGAACGGTCCGCATCCGGAAACACCATATATTTT. It translates to CASSQERSASGNTIYF.

The chain uses TRBV20-1 and TRBJ2-7; TRBD2 matches 8 bases. The CDR3 is made up of 15 amino acids. Trimming took 3 bases from V and 5 from J; bases not matched to a gene: 12. The germline V gene has CDR1 DFQATT and CDR2 SNEGSKA (reference sequence). CDR3 sequence: CSASPRRGRLDEQYF. The CDR3 DNA is TGCAGTGCTAGTCCTAGACGCGGGAGGCTCGACGAGCAGTACTTC.

The chain joins TRBV3-1 (or the pseudogene TRBV3-2) to TRBJ2-7, with a tentative D call TRBD2 (5 bases). The germline V gene has CDR1 LGHDT and CDR2 YNNKEL (reference sequence). V lost 0 bases to trimming and J lost 2 bases, with 11 bases between them. This CDR3 is built from 15 residues. CDR3 sequence: CASSQDYSGAYEQYF. The CDR3 coding sequence is TGTGCCAGCAGCCAAGATTACAGCGGTGCCTACGAGCAGTACTTC.

This clone was counted a few times. This chain uses TRBV19 with TRBJ1-1; 7 bases are shared with TRBD1. CDR1 LNHDA and CDR2 SQIVND come from the germline V gene (reference sequence). The CDR3 is 14 amino acids. Trimming took 1 base from V and 5 from J; bases not matched to a gene: 4. The CDR3 here is CASSIGDSRTEAFF. The CDR3 bases are TGTGCCAGTAGTATAGGGGACAGCCGGACTGAAGCTTTCTTT.

V usage is TRBV7-8 and J usage is TRBJ1-1; D is undetermined. In germline, CDR1 is SGHVS, CDR2 FQNEAQ. The CDR3 length is 13 residues. V lost 3 bases and J lost 3, with 8 bases in between. In nucleotides, the CDR3 is TGTGCCAGCAGCTTCCTAGGGCACACTGAAGCTTTCTTT. This sequence encodes CASSFLGHTEAFF.

The V and J genes are TRBV21-1 and TRBJ2-1; TRBD2 is taken as the D call from the table, unchecked against the DNA. TRBV21-1 represents a pseudogene. This CDR3 comprises 18 residues. CDR3 amino acids: CASNPPKAGAEFGNEQFF. The CDR3 DNA follows: TGTGCCAGCAACCCCCCTAAGGCGGGAGCAGAATTTGGGAATGAGCAGTTCTTC.

This clone came up a few times. V and J are TRBV5-1 and TRBJ2-7; D call uncertain. Germline CDR1 reads SGHRS; CDR2 reads YFSETQ. The CDR3 runs 16 residues. V was cut by 0 bases and J by 6 bases, with 19 bases left in between. As DNA, the CDR3 is TGCGCCAGCAGCTTGGCCGCGGATACCGCGATCGCCGAGCAGTACTTC. This sequence encodes CASSLAADTAIAEQYF.

The chain is built from TRBV5-1 and TRBJ2-5; 10 bases match TRBD1. V lost 1 base and J lost 5; bases outside the gene matches: 5. The CDR3 totals 15 residues. The germline gives CDR1 SGHRS, CDR2 YFSETQ. CDR3 sequence (DNA): TGCGCCAGCAGCTTGTACGGACAGGGGGTCGAGACCCAGTACTTC. Its protein product is CASSLYGQGVETQYF.

This chain joins TRBV6-2 or TRBV6-3 and TRBJ2-3; D possibly corresponds to TRBD2 (5 bases). The germline gives CDR1 MNHEY, CDR2 SVGEGT. V shed 2 bases and J shed 3 bases, with 15 bases lying between them. The CDR3 length is 16 residues. CDR3 sequence reads: CASSYPIALGTDTQYF. The DNA for the CDR3 is TGTGCCAGCAGTTACCCTATAGCGCTAGGGACAGATACGCAGTATTTT.

J is TRBJ2-3 and V is TRBV5-6, with 14 bases aligning to TRBD2. The CDR3 consists of 18 residues. Germline CDR1 is SGHDT and CDR2 is YYEEEE. J lost 6 bases, V lost 3 bases, and 12 bases had no gene match. The CDR3 here is CASSWGAGLAGAVDTQYF. The CDR3 region has the DNA TGTGCCAGCAGCTGGGGTGCGGGACTAGCGGGAGCTGTGGATACGCAGTATTTT.

The rearrangement joins TRBV7-9 to TRBJ2-3, with unresolved D. The CDR3 is 13 amino acids. Trimming removed 5 bases at V and 0 bases at J, with 6 bases between. Germline-derived CDR1 and CDR2 are SEHNR and FQNEAQ (reference sequence). CDR3 in amino acids: CASSLSSTDTQYF. The CDR3 DNA sequence: TGTGCCAGCAGCCTTTCTAGCACAGATACGCAGTATTTT.

This CDR3 reads CASRGDRADTQYF. CDR3 nucleotides: TGTGCCAGCAGAGGGGACAGGGCAGATACGCAGTATTTT. This chain connects TRBV2 to TRBJ2-3; 9 bases agree with TRBD1. This CDR3 comprises 13 residues. The trim removed 6 bases at V and 4 bases at J, leaving 2 bases unmatched. Germline CDR1 is SNHLY and CDR2 is FYNNEI.

V gene TRBV19 combines with J gene TRBJ2-4, with 10 bases lining up with TRBD2. CDR1 and CDR2 from the germline V gene are LNHDA and SQIVND (reference sequence). The CDR3 is 16 amino acids. Trimming cost V 7 bases and J 8 bases; bases outside gene matches: 14. The DNA for the CDR3 is TGTGCCAGTATGGAAAGCGGGAGGGCCAGAGGGGACATTCAGTACTTC. This gives the protein CASMESGRARGDIQYF.

The chain is built from TRBV6-1 and TRBJ2-3; possible D gene TRBD1, 7 bases. CDR3 length: 17 amino acids. The germline CDR1 and CDR2 sequences are MNHNS and SASEGT. V lost 1 base, J lost 2 bases, and 16 bases lay in between. The CDR3 DNA sequence: TGTGCCAGCAGTGAAGGGGCAGGGGGAGGCTACACAGATACGCAGTATTTT. Amino acids: CASSEGAGGGYTDTQYF.

The gene calls are TRBV12-3 or TRBV12-4 and TRBJ2-2; D call uncertain. V shed 7 bases and J shed 8 bases, with 8 bases lying between them. The CDR3 totals 11 residues. In DNA, the CDR3 is TGTGCCAGCATCTCGCGGGGGGAGCTGTTTTTT. Translated: CASISRGELFF.

The sample holds a few counts of this clone. This sequence joins TRBV18 and TRBJ1-3, with a tentative D call TRBD1 (6 bases). Per the germline V gene, CDR1 is KGHSH and CDR2 is LQKENI. This CDR3 region has 14 residues. Trimming cost V 2 bases and J 1 base, with 6 bases left between them. CDR3 protein: CASSPGQSGNTIYF. The CDR3 bases are TGTGCCAGCTCACCAGGACAGTCTGGAAACACCATATATTTT.

The V call is TRBV5-8, the J call TRBJ2-1, with 11 positions matching TRBD1. The CDR3 sequence is 14 residues long. The germline V gene encodes CDR1 SGHTS and CDR2 YDEGEE. V lost 4 bases, J lost 7 bases, and 4 bases stayed unmatched. The CDR3 protein is CASSLGDRGNEQFF. Written as DNA, the CDR3 is TGTGCCAGCAGCCTCGGGGACAGGGGGAATGAGCAGTTCTTC.

The chain combines TRBV3-1 (or the pseudogene TRBV3-2) with TRBJ2-6; no definite D call. Germline CDR1 LGHDT, CDR2 YNNKEL (reference sequence). V lost 1 base, J lost 0 bases, and 4 bases lay in between. The CDR3 is made up of 15 amino acids. This CDR3 reads CASSQVPSGANVLTF. The CDR3 nucleotides are TGTGCCAGCAGCCAAGTCCCCTCTGGGGCCAACGTCCTGACTTTC.

This clone was counted between two and nine times. The chain recombines TRBV10-3 with TRBJ1-1; 10 bases line up with TRBD1. The junction had 10 bases not matched to a gene; V was cut back by 2 bases and J by 10 bases. The V gene's germline CDR1 is ENHRY and CDR2 SYGVKD. The CDR3 totals 15 residues. DNA for the CDR3: TGTGCCATCAGTGAGCCACAGACAGGGGGCATCGCAGCTTTCTTT. This codes for CAISEPQTGGIAAFF.

The gene calls are TRBV18 and TRBJ2-7; D possibly corresponds to TRBD2 (5 bases). Germline assignment: CDR1 KGHSH and CDR2 LQKENI. V shed 3 bases and J shed 0 bases, with 12 bases lying between them. The CDR3 covers 15 residues. The CDR3 nucleotides are TGTGCCAGCTCACCGCCGGGAACCAGCTCCTACGAGCAGTACTTC. This sequence encodes CASSPPGTSSYEQYF.